This T cell receptor (beta chain) was profiled in a study of cytomegalovirus exposure and HLA in healthy donors. The PCR made use of 60 Vbeta and 13 Jbeta primers. This table comes from immunoSEQ multiplex PCR, and its TCRdb copy is limited to in-frame clones, with some not included. The sample carries 180,000 or so clones, about 82% recorded once. Germline assignment: CDR1 SGHTA and CDR2 FQGNSA. CDR3 length: 18 residues. In the case of this clone: One junction end does not reproduce the germline sequence, and a read error may be involved.

Input material: PBMCs. The origin of this receptor is a female donor in good health and CMV-seronegative. The chain has TRBV7-2 and TRBJ2-3, with TRBD1 as a possible D gene (5 bases). CDR3 loop: CASSPLGIAAKSTGTQYF. CDR3 DNA: TGTGCCAGCAGCCCATTAGGGATTGCGGCCAAGAGCACAGGTACGCAGTATTTT.